These 28 T cell receptor beta chains were sequenced from one sample in a study of cytotoxic CD8 clonotypes in ibrutinib-treated CLL. Clones were read by immunoSEQ multiplex PCR, and TCRdb kept only the in-frame ones, dropping some. The data contain around 150,000 clones, nearly 90% of them singletons. The specimen comprised PBMCs, sampled at disease progression, from a patient treated with ibrutinib. These receptors were collected from a human donor with chronic lymphocytic leukemia.

The count of this clone is one. The chain joins TRBV5-8 to TRBJ2-2; no definite D call. The CDR3 covers 17 residues. With 0 bases removed from V and 1 base from J, the gap between germline ends came to 13 bases. Per the germline V gene, CDR1 is SGHTS and CDR2 is YDEGEE. The chain's CDR3 is CASSLVRLSLNTGELFF. The CDR3 DNA reads as TGTGCCAGCAGCTTGGTACGGTTATCGCTGAACACCGGGGAGCTGTTTTTT.

The chain is built from TRBV5-1 and TRBJ2-5, with a tentative D call TRBD2 (5 bases). Trimming stripped 4 bases from V and 4 bases from J, with 17 bases between. This CDR3 has 15 residues. From germline, CDR1 is SGHRS and CDR2 YFSETQ. The DNA for the CDR3 is TGCGCCAGCAGCGCCTTACTAGACCCAGGAGAGACCCAGTACTTC. Its translation is CASSALLDPGETQYF.

CDR3 protein: CASSHQTGVNTEAFF. The CDR3 DNA reads as TGCGCCAGCAGTCATCAGACAGGAGTGAACACTGAAGCTTTCTTT. The rearrangement joins TRBV23-1 to TRBJ1-1; possibly TRBD1 for D (6 bases). TRBV23-1 qualifies as an ORF whose function is uncertain. The CDR3 runs 15 residues. Trimming took off 3 bases at V and 0 bases at J, with 11 bases between the two ends.

The gene calls are TRBV27 and TRBJ2-1; the match to TRBD2 covers 9 bases. With 7 bases clipped from V and 2 bases from J, the junction kept 15 bases outside the gene matches. Looked up from germline, CDR1 is MNHEY and CDR2 is SMNVEV (reference sequence). CDR3 length: 18 residues. The CDR3 nucleotides read TGTGCCAGCACCACTCAAGCCCAGACTAGCGGTCCCTACAATGAGCAGTTCTTC. This codes for CASTTQAQTSGPYNEQFF.

V and J are TRBV5-4 and TRBJ2-5, with 8 nucleotides matching TRBD1. This CDR3 is 17 amino acids long. Trimming cost V 2 bases and J 4 bases; bases outside gene matches: 13. Germline V CDR1 and CDR2: SGHNT, YYREEE (reference sequence). The CDR3 spells CASSFGDRPPEGETQYF. CDR3 sequence (DNA): TGTGCCAGCAGCTTCGGGGACAGGCCTCCGGAGGGAGAGACCCAGTACTTC.

V is TRBV6-6 and J is TRBJ2-3, with 7 bases that match TRBD1. CDR3 length: 14 amino acids. With 6 bases clipped from V and 2 bases from J, the junction kept 5 bases outside the gene matches. The germline gives CDR1 MNHNY, CDR2 SVGAGI (reference sequence). The CDR3 DNA reads as TGTGCCAGCAGCCGGGACAGCCTCACAGATACGCAGTATTTT. Residues: CASSRDSLTDTQYF.

The J gene is TRBJ2-7, the V gene TRBV19; D could derive from TRBD1 or TRBD2 (5 bases each). Germline loops: CDR1 LNHDA, CDR2 SQIVND (reference sequence). Trimming took off 2 bases at V and 2 bases at J, with 10 bases between the two ends. CDR3 length equals 14 residues. The DNA for the CDR3 is TGTGCCAGTAGTATACGGGGCGGCACCTACGAGCAGTACTTC. Protein: CASSIRGGTYEQYF.

The V gene is TRBV5-4, the J gene TRBJ1-5; no definite D call. The V end lost 4 bases, the J end lost 3 bases, and 23 bases lay between the germline ends. Germline V lookup: CDR1 SGHNT, CDR2 YYREEE (reference sequence). The CDR3 consists of 18 residues. The CDR3 reads CASSPAPGGGNINQPQHF. The CDR3 DNA follows: TGTGCCAGCAGCCCGGCCCCAGGTGGAGGAAACATCAATCAGCCCCAGCATTTT.

The V call is TRBV14, the J call TRBJ2-2, with D perhaps TRBD2 (6 bases). V gave up 4 bases and J gave up 3 bases, with 12 bases separating them. The CDR3 length is 15 residues. Looked up from germline, CDR1 is SGHDN and CDR2 is FVKESK. Here the CDR3 DNA reads TGTGCCAGCAGCCGACTAGGCAGGGACACCGGGGAGCTGTTTTTT. Its protein is CASSRLGRDTGELFF. Looking up the rest from reference TRBV14 and TRBJ2-2 gives the full variable domain: EAGVTQFPSHSVIEKGQTVTLRCDPISGHDNLYWYRRVMGKEIKFLLHFVKESKQDESGMPNNRFLAERTGGTYSTLKVQPAELEDSGVYFCASSRLGRDTGELFFGEGSRLTVL.

The chain combines TRBV7-8 with TRBJ1-3; D might be TRBD1 (6 bases). V lost 5 bases to trimming and J lost 0 bases, with 14 bases between them. CDR1 is SGHVS, CDR2 FQNEAQ, per germline. The CDR3 consists of 16 residues. Here the CDR3 reads CASSDRDTYSGNTIYF. Written as DNA, the CDR3 is TGTGCCAGCAGCGACCGGGACACCTACTCTGGAAACACCATATATTTT.

The chain joins TRBV11-3 to TRBJ2-1, with TRBD2 identical over 9 bases. The CDR3 sequence is 17 residues long. V gave up 1 base and J gave up 7 bases; unmatched junction bases: 11. Germline V gene data show CDR1 as SGHNT and CDR2 as YENEEA. CDR3 region: CASSLVTSGGGANEQFF. The CDR3, as DNA: TGTGCCAGCAGCTTAGTGACTAGCGGAGGTGGGGCAAATGAGCAGTTCTTC.

The V and J genes are TRBV2 and TRBJ2-2, with 9 nucleotides matching TRBD2. Germline-derived CDR1 and CDR2 are SNHLY and FYNNEI. The CDR3 length is 15 residues. The V segment lost 6 bases and the J segment 6 bases; nucleotides outside the gene matches: 8. CDR3 region: CASRNLAGVSGELFF. CDR3 DNA: TGTGCCAGCAGGAATTTAGCGGGAGTCTCCGGGGAGCTGTTTTTT.

The V call is TRBV7-9, the J call TRBJ2-2; D unresolved. The CDR3 is made up of 16 amino acids. Germline V gene sequence: CDR1 SEHNR, CDR2 FQNEAQ (reference sequence). Trimming shortened V by 2 bases and J by 8 bases, and 18 bases separated the two germline ends. Here the CDR3 reads CASSLLISDVSGELFF. CDR3 DNA: TGTGCCAGCAGCTTATTAATATCAGACGTCTCAGGGGAGCTGTTTTTT. The full variable domain, with the rest looked up from reference TRBV7-9 and TRBJ2-2, is DTGVSQNPRHKITKRGQNVTFRCDPISEHNRLYWYRQTLGQGPEFLTYFQNEAQLEKSRLLSDRFSAERPKGSFSTLEIQRTEQGDSAMYLCASSLLISDVSGELFFGEGSRLTVL.

This chain uses TRBV5-1 with TRBJ2-1, with 11 bases that match TRBD2. In germline, CDR1 is SGHRS, CDR2 YFSETQ. Losses at the gene ends were 3 bases for V and 2 bases for J; bases not matched to a gene: 4. The CDR3 has 16 residues. The CDR3 spells CASSYGTSGTYNEQFF. DNA of the CDR3: TGCGCCAGCAGCTATGGGACTAGCGGCACCTACAATGAGCAGTTCTTC.

The chain combines TRBV28 with TRBJ2-7, with 9 bases identical to TRBD2. Germline assignment: CDR1 MDHEN and CDR2 SYDVKM. This CDR3 has 13 residues. V lost 6 bases and J lost 6; bases outside the gene matches: 6. The CDR3 nucleotides read TGTGCCAGCAGCCCGGGACTAGCAGGCGAGCAGTACTTC. It specifies CASSPGLAGEQYF.

This clone was found once. The V call is TRBV6-5, the J call TRBJ1-2; TRBD1 agrees at 9 bases. This CDR3 region has 14 residues. Trimming took 5 bases from V and 8 from J; bases not matched to a gene: 9. Germline CDR1 reads MNHEY; CDR2 reads SVGAGI. CDR3 sequence (DNA): TGTGCCAGCAGTCGGACAGGGGCTGGGATCGGCTACACCTTC. Translating it yields CASSRTGAGIGYTF.

This chain connects TRBV7-9 to TRBJ1-1, with 11 bases fitting TRBD1. The germline gives CDR1 SEHNR, CDR2 FQNEAQ (reference sequence). The CDR3 length is 16 residues. Unmatched junction bases numbered 7, after V lost 6 bases and J lost 1 base. The CDR3 region has the DNA TGTGCCAGCAGGAAGTTAGGACAGGGGGCGAACACTGAAGCTTTCTTT. Protein sequence: CASRKLGQGANTEAFF.

The V and J genes are TRBV7-2 and TRBJ2-3; no clear D gene. Looked up from germline, CDR1 is SGHTA and CDR2 is FQGNSA. This CDR3 is built from 14 residues. V lost 0 bases and J lost 2, with 6 bases in between. The CDR3 region has the DNA TGTGCCAGCAGCTTAGCGCGCCACACAGATACGCAGTATTTT. Encoded protein: CASSLARHTDTQYF. Looking up the rest from reference TRBV7-2 and TRBJ2-3 gives the full variable domain: GAGVSQSPSNKVTEKGKDVELRCDPISGHTALYWYRQSLGQGLEFLIYFQGNSAPDKSGLPSDRFSAERTGGSVSTLTIQRTQQEDSAVYLCASSLARHTDTQYFGPGTRLTVL.

This chain links TRBV6-5 with TRBJ2-2, with 8 bases identical to TRBD1. With V trimmed by 0 bases and J by 3 bases, 3 bases remained unmatched. Germline loops: CDR1 MNHEY, CDR2 SVGAGI. This CDR3 is 16 amino acids long. The CDR3 spells CASSYSRGQDTGELFF. The CDR3, as DNA: TGTGCCAGCAGTTACTCCAGGGGGCAGGACACCGGGGAGCTGTTTTTT.

This clone was counted a single time. The V call is TRBV6-5, the J call TRBJ1-5, with D possibly being TRBD1 (5 bases). In germline, CDR1 is MNHEY, CDR2 SVGAGI. The CDR3 contains 14 residues. Trimming stripped 6 bases from V and 6 bases from J, with 15 bases between. Here the CDR3 reads CASSLEGIGQPQHF. The CDR3 DNA reads TGTGCCAGCAGCTTAGAGGGGATCGGTCAGCCCCAGCATTTT.

V is TRBV9 and J is TRBJ2-2; 10 bases align to TRBD2. From germline, CDR1 is SGDLS and CDR2 YYNGEE. Losses at the gene ends were 4 bases for V and 6 bases for J; bases not matched to a gene: 9. The CDR3 totals 16 residues. The CDR3 nucleotides are TGTGCCAGCAGCCCGAGCGGGAGGGCCCAAGCCGGGGAGCTGTTTTTT. Its protein product is CASSPSGRAQAGELFF.

The chain is built from TRBV30 and TRBJ1-2; the D is unclear. This CDR3 is built from 12 residues. The germline gives CDR1 GTSNPN, CDR2 SVGIG (reference sequence). Trimming removed 0 bases at V and 6 bases at J, with 8 bases between. CDR3 DNA sequence: TGTGCCTGGAGTGTAAAATCGGATGGCTACACCTTC. This gives the protein CAWSVKSDGYTF.

The CDR3 DNA follows: TGTGCCAGTAGTAAGACGGGACAGGGGTACTATGGCTACACCTTC. Translating gives CASSKTGQGYYGYTF. The rearrangement uses TRBV19 and TRBJ1-2, with TRBD1 matching over 10 bases. After removal of 4 bases from V and 3 bases from J, the junction contained 5 bases not matched to a gene. This CDR3 has 15 amino acids. Germline CDR1 reads LNHDA; CDR2 reads SQIVND (reference sequence).

V gene TRBV27 combines with J gene TRBJ1-5; 12 positions match TRBD1. Germline-derived CDR1 and CDR2 are MNHEY and SMNVEV (reference sequence). CDR3 length: 19 amino acids. Trimming cost V 1 base and J 2 bases; bases outside gene matches: 9. The CDR3 DNA follows: TGTGCCAGCAGTTTATGGGGGGACAGGGGGCATCTGGGCAATCAGCCCCAGCATTTT. This translates into CASSLWGDRGHLGNQPQHF.

This chain connects TRBV7-9 to TRBJ2-7; TRBD2 is a possible D gene (6 bases). The CDR3 is 16 residues long. Germline V CDR1 and CDR2: SEHNR, FQNEAQ (reference sequence). V lost 5 bases, J lost 3 bases, and 20 bases lay in between. The CDR3 DNA reads TGTGCCAGCAGCCTGGCGGGGATAAAAGGTATCTACGAGCAGTACTTC. This sequence encodes CASSLAGIKGIYEQYF. Full variable domain (missing parts from reference TRBV7-9 and TRBJ2-7): DTGVSQNPRHKITKRGQNVTFRCDPISEHNRLYWYRQTLGQGPEFLTYFQNEAQLEKSRLLSDRFSAERPKGSFSTLEIQRTEQGDSAMYLCASSLAGIKGIYEQYFGPGTRLTVT.

The chain combines TRBV27 with TRBJ2-7; TRBD2 matches at 9 bases. The V gene end was trimmed by 2 bases and the J gene end by 3 bases; junction bases not matched to a gene: 2. This CDR3 comprises 14 residues. The germline V gene encodes CDR1 MNHEY and CDR2 SMNVEV (reference sequence). The CDR3 DNA follows: TGTGCCAGCAGTTTAAGTAGCGGGAGCTACGAGCAGTACTTC. It encodes CASSLSSGSYEQYF.

Note on this clone: At the DNA level, this CDR3 is encoded by other sequences in the same sample as well. The chain joins TRBV19 to TRBJ2-1, with 8 bases identical to TRBD1. The trim removed 3 bases at V and 6 bases at J, leaving 1 base unmatched. This CDR3 has 13 residues. Germline CDR1 and CDR2: LNHDA and SQIVND (reference sequence). CDR3 sequence reads: CASSIDRGNEQFF. The CDR3 bases are TGTGCCAGTAGTATCGACAGGGGCAATGAGCAGTTCTTC. Filled out from reference TRBV19 and TRBJ2-1, the complete variable domain reads DGGITQSPKYLFRKEGQNVTLSCEQNLNHDAMYWYRQDPGQGLRLIYYSQIVNDFQKGDIAEGYSVSREKKESFPLTVTSAQKNPTAFYLCASSIDRGNEQFFGPGTRLTVL.

The rearrangement uses TRBV5-1 and TRBJ1-1; possibly TRBD1 for D (5 bases). Trimming removed 4 bases from V and 0 bases from J, with 10 bases in between. Germline CDR1 and CDR2: SGHRS and YFSETQ. The CDR3 is made up of 14 amino acids. CDR3 DNA sequence: TGCGCCAGCAGCCAGGGACTGATGAACACTGAAGCTTTCTTT. Translating it yields CASSQGLMNTEAFF.